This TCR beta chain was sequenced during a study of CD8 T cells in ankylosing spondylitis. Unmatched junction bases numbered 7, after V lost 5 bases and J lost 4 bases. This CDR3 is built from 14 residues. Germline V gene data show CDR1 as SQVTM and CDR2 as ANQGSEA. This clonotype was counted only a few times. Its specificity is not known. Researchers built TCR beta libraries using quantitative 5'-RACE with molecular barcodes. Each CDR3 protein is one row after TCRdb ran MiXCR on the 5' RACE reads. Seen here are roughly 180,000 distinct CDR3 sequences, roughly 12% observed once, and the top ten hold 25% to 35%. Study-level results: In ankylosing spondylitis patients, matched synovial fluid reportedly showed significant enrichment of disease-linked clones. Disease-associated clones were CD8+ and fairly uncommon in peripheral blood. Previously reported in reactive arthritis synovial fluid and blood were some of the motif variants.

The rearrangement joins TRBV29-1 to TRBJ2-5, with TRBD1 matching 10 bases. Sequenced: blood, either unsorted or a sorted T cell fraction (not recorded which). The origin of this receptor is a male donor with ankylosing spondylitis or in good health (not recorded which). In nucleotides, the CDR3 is TGCAGCGTTCGGGACAGGGGAGGTGGAGAGACCCAGTACTTC. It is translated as CSVRDRGGGETQYF.